These T cell receptor beta chains were read from a single sample in a study of T cell repertoires in cytomegalovirus infection. One entry per CDR3 protein results from TCRdb running MiXCR on the reads. The repertoire consists of about 830,000 distinct CDR3 sequences, with around a third occurring once and the leading ten covering 12%. Which antigens these TCRs recognize remains unknown. Specimen: cultured CD8+ T cells from PBMCs, collected from culture after CMV antigen stimulation. The receptors derive from a human donor in good health (CMV status not recorded). Some clones in this sample may be carry-over from other donors' samples. Both conserved end residues are part of each CDR3. The order of the fields is clone size, D gene, V gene, J gene, CDR3 DNA, CDR3 protein. A D gene is named only where the DNA matches it firmly. Not all rows give a size; the values are once, few, many and, for expanded clones, a class.

abundance: -
d_gene: -
v_gene: TRBV20-1
j_gene: TRBJ1-2
CDR3nt: TGCAGTGCTAGAGATACGGGGAACTATGGCTACACCTTC
CDR3aa: CSARDTGNYGYTF

abundance: many
d_gene: -
v_gene: TRBV7-2
j_gene: TRBJ1-2
CDR3nt: TGTGCCAGTCCGGAGGACAGTCACTATGGCTACACCTTC
CDR3aa: CASPEDSHYGYTF

abundance: many
d_gene: TRBD1
v_gene: TRBV10-3
j_gene: TRBJ1-5
CDR3nt: TGTGCCATCAGTGAGGACAGGGGACGCAATCAGCCCCAGCATTTT
CDR3aa: CAISEDRGRNQPQHF

abundance: -
d_gene: TRBD1
v_gene: TRBV12-3/TRBV12-4
j_gene: TRBJ2-1
CDR3nt: TGTGCCAGCAGTCGACAGGGTTCCAACTACAATGAGCAGTTCTTC
CDR3aa: CASSRQGSNYNEQFF

abundance: -
d_gene: -
v_gene: TRBV12-3/TRBV12-4
j_gene: TRBJ1-5
CDR3nt: TGTGCCAGCAGTTCAGCCCACTCTAGCAATCAGCCCCAGCATTTT
CDR3aa: CASSSAHSSNQPQHF

abundance: few
d_gene: -
v_gene: TRBV6-1
j_gene: TRBJ1-2
CDR3nt: TGTGCCAGCAGTTACGGGGGGGCTGATGGCTACACCTTC
CDR3aa: CASSYGGADGYTF

abundance: many
d_gene: TRBD1
v_gene: TRBV7-7
j_gene: TRBJ1-3
CDR3nt: TGTGCTAGCAGCCCCGGGACAGGAGTTCACTCTGGAAACACCATATATTTT
CDR3aa: CASSPGTGVHSGNTIYF

abundance: -
d_gene: -
v_gene: TRBV13
j_gene: TRBJ2-2
CDR3nt: TGTGCCAGCAGCCCCTTCTACACCGGGGAGCTGTTTTTT
CDR3aa: CASSPFYTGELFF

abundance: -
d_gene: -
v_gene: TRBV19
j_gene: TRBJ1-1
CDR3nt: TGTGCCAGTAGTACAGGGGCGGGAACTGAAGCTTTCTTT
CDR3aa: CASSTGAGTEAFF

abundance: -
d_gene: -
v_gene: TRBV9
j_gene: TRBJ1-4
CDR3nt: TGTGCCAGCAGCGCTCAGGGCGGCTCCGAAAAACTGTTTTTT
CDR3aa: CASSAQGGSEKLFF

abundance: -
d_gene: TRBD1
v_gene: TRBV9
j_gene: TRBJ2-2
CDR3nt: TGTGCCAGCAGCGAACGACAGGGGTCCAATCCGAACACCGGGGAGCTGTTTTTT
CDR3aa: CASSERQGSNPNTGELFF

abundance: -
d_gene: -
v_gene: TRBV29-1
j_gene: TRBJ1-2
CDR3nt: TGCAGCGTTGGTCTGGCAGATAAAAACTATGGCTACACCTTC
CDR3aa: CSVGLADKNYGYTF

abundance: -
d_gene: TRBD2
v_gene: TRBV10-1
j_gene: TRBJ2-5
CDR3nt: TGCGCCAGCAGTGATGTAGCGGGGGGGTACGAGACCCAGTACTTC
CDR3aa: CASSDVAGGYETQYF

abundance: many
d_gene: -
v_gene: TRBV4-3
j_gene: TRBJ2-1
CDR3nt: TGCGCCAGCAGCCAATCAAGAATCCTCTACAATGAGCAGTTCTTC
CDR3aa: CASSQSRILYNEQFF

abundance: -
d_gene: -
v_gene: TRBV6-2/TRBV6-3
j_gene: TRBJ2-1
CDR3nt: TGTGCCAGCAGTTTGGAGGGACGGTACTACAATGAGCAGTTCTTC
CDR3aa: CASSLEGRYYNEQFF

abundance: -
d_gene: TRBD1
v_gene: TRBV9
j_gene: TRBJ2-6
CDR3nt: TGTGCCAGCAGCTTTCACCGGGACAGGGGGTCTGGGGCCAACGTCCTGACTTTC
CDR3aa: CASSFHRDRGSGANVLTF

abundance: -
d_gene: TRBD1
v_gene: TRBV19
j_gene: TRBJ1-1
CDR3nt: TGTGCCAGTAGTACCCAGGGGGCAGGGACTGAAGCTTTCTTT
CDR3aa: CASSTQGAGTEAFF

abundance: -
d_gene: -
v_gene: TRBV27
j_gene: TRBJ2-1
CDR3nt: TGTGCCAGCAGAAAACGGGGGGAGCAGTTCTTC
CDR3aa: CASRKRGEQFF

abundance: -
d_gene: TRBD2
v_gene: TRBV27
j_gene: TRBJ2-2
CDR3nt: TGTGCCAGCAGTTTTAGCGGGGCAACCGGGGAGCTGTTTTTT
CDR3aa: CASSFSGATGELFF

abundance: few
d_gene: TRBD1
v_gene: TRBV27
j_gene: TRBJ1-4
CDR3nt: TGTGCCAGCGGACCAGAAGGGACAGGGGGGCGTCAGGCTAATGAAAAACTGTTTTTT
CDR3aa: CASGPEGTGGRQANEKLFF

abundance: -
d_gene: -
v_gene: TRBV2
j_gene: TRBJ2-3
CDR3nt: TGTGCCAGCAGTGAAGTCCTAACCCGGACAGATACGCAGTATTTT
CDR3aa: CASSEVLTRTDTQYF

abundance: few
d_gene: -
v_gene: TRBV5-5
j_gene: TRBJ1-2
CDR3nt: TGTGCCAGCAGCTTCTCAGGATTGGGCTACACCTTC
CDR3aa: CASSFSGLGYTF

abundance: -
d_gene: -
v_gene: TRBV5-1
j_gene: TRBJ1-1
CDR3nt: TGCGCCAGCAGCTTACGAACGGAGGATGAAGCTTTCTTT
CDR3aa: CASSLRTEDEAFF

abundance: -
d_gene: -
v_gene: TRBV20-1
j_gene: TRBJ1-2
CDR3nt: TGCAGTGCTAGAGATCCCCGATTCTATGGCTACACCTTC
CDR3aa: CSARDPRFYGYTF

abundance: -
d_gene: -
v_gene: TRBV6-1
j_gene: TRBJ2-7
CDR3nt: TGTGCCAGCAGACAAGGGCTGGACAGACCCTACGAGCAGTACTTC
CDR3aa: CASRQGLDRPYEQYF

abundance: -
d_gene: -
v_gene: TRBV6-1
j_gene: TRBJ2-4
CDR3nt: TGTGCCAGCAGTGAACCCGCGCCTCTTCAGTACTTC
CDR3aa: CASSEPAPLQYF

abundance: -
d_gene: TRBD1
v_gene: TRBV4-2
j_gene: TRBJ2-7
CDR3nt: TGTGCCAGCAGCCAAGATGGGACAGGGATCTCCTACGAGCAGTACTTC
CDR3aa: CASSQDGTGISYEQYF

abundance: once
d_gene: TRBD1
v_gene: TRBV2
j_gene: TRBJ1-5
CDR3nt: TGTGCCAGCAGTGGGGGCAGGGGGGCGGGTTGGAGCAATCAGCCCCAGCATTTT
CDR3aa: CASSGGRGAGWSNQPQHF

abundance: -
d_gene: TRBD2
v_gene: TRBV6-2/TRBV6-3
j_gene: TRBJ2-1
CDR3nt: TGTGCCAGCAGCCTGCGGGGGGGCCTAGGTCATGAGCAGTTCTTC
CDR3aa: CASSLRGGLGHEQFF

abundance: -
d_gene: -
v_gene: TRBV7-6
j_gene: TRBJ1-2
CDR3nt: TGTGCCAGGAGTCCAACTAGGTCAGGCGTCCTTTCGGGGTATGGCTACACCTTC
CDR3aa: CARSPTRSGVLSGYGYTF

abundance: few
d_gene: -
v_gene: TRBV4-2
j_gene: TRBJ1-4
CDR3nt: TGTGCCAGCAGCCAGTCTGTACAGAGTAATGAAAAACTGTTTTTT
CDR3aa: CASSQSVQSNEKLFF

abundance: -
d_gene: TRBD1
v_gene: TRBV7-2
j_gene: TRBJ1-2
CDR3nt: TGTGCCAACAGCTCTACAGGGGACTATGGCTACACCTTC
CDR3aa: CANSSTGDYGYTF

abundance: -
d_gene: -
v_gene: TRBV18
j_gene: TRBJ1-3
CDR3nt: TGTGCCAGCTCACCAACTTTACAGGACTCTGGAAACACCATATATTTT
CDR3aa: CASSPTLQDSGNTIYF

abundance: many
d_gene: -
v_gene: TRBV2
j_gene: TRBJ1-4
CDR3nt: TGTGCCAGCAGACCCTGGGCACTTACTAATGAAAAACTGTTTTTT
CDR3aa: CASRPWALTNEKLFF

abundance: -
d_gene: TRBD1
v_gene: TRBV19
j_gene: TRBJ1-2
CDR3nt: TGTGCCAGTAGTATTGGGACAGGGAAATATGGCTACACCTTC
CDR3aa: CASSIGTGKYGYTF

abundance: -
d_gene: -
v_gene: TRBV24-1
j_gene: TRBJ1-1
CDR3nt: TGTGCCACCAGTGAGGGACAGAACACTGAAGCTTTCTTT
CDR3aa: CATSEGQNTEAFF

abundance: many
d_gene: -
v_gene: TRBV7-6
j_gene: TRBJ1-1
CDR3nt: TGTGCCAGCAGCTTAGGAGCGGGGGGGGGGATTGAAGCTTTCTTT
CDR3aa: CASSLGAGGGIEAFF

abundance: -
d_gene: TRBD1
v_gene: TRBV13
j_gene: TRBJ1-1
CDR3nt: TGTGCCAGCAGCTCGAGAGCCAGGGGGTTGGCTTTCTTT
CDR3aa: CASSSRARGLAFF

abundance: -
d_gene: -
v_gene: TRBV27
j_gene: TRBJ1-5
CDR3nt: TGTGCCAGCAGCCGACAGAAATATAGCAATCAGCCCCAGCATTTT
CDR3aa: CASSRQKYSNQPQHF

abundance: -
d_gene: TRBD1
v_gene: TRBV25-1
j_gene: TRBJ1-1
CDR3nt: TGTGCCAGCAGTGAATGGGACAGATCCTTTCCTGAAGCTTTCTTT
CDR3aa: CASSEWDRSFPEAFF

abundance: -
d_gene: TRBD1
v_gene: TRBV4-1
j_gene: TRBJ2-3
CDR3nt: TGCGCCAGCAGCCACCGGGACAGGGGCACAGATACGCAGTATTTT
CDR3aa: CASSHRDRGTDTQYF

abundance: few
d_gene: -
v_gene: TRBV15
j_gene: TRBJ2-1
CDR3nt: TGTGCCACCAGCAGAGATCTCGGACTATACAATGAGCAGTTCTTC
CDR3aa: CATSRDLGLYNEQFF

abundance: -
d_gene: -
v_gene: TRBV6-6
j_gene: TRBJ2-7
CDR3nt: TGTGCCAGCAGTTACACATACAGGGACTACGAGCAGTACTTC
CDR3aa: CASSYTYRDYEQYF

abundance: -
d_gene: -
v_gene: TRBV7-2
j_gene: TRBJ2-3
CDR3nt: TGTGCCAGCAGCTTGAATAGGGGCACGACAGATACGCAGTATTTT
CDR3aa: CASSLNRGTTDTQYF

abundance: -
d_gene: TRBD1
v_gene: TRBV7-9
j_gene: TRBJ2-1
CDR3nt: TGTGCCAGCAGCCCGGTGACAGGGGTCTCCTACAATGAGCAGTTCTTC
CDR3aa: CASSPVTGVSYNEQFF